One TCR beta chain is described in this entry. Its specificity is unknown. Germline values: CDR1 MNHEY, CDR2 SVGEGT. Trimming removed 6 bases at V and 0 bases at J, with 14 bases between. This CDR3 spans 15 amino acids. Patients counted as stable if ophthalmopathy did not develop within 18 months. On the basis of clinical symptoms, serum thyroxine and TRAb, thyroid ultrasound and orbital computed tomography, diagnoses were made. Using RNA transcripts as the source, TCR beta CDR3 regions were amplified. With the HTBI primer set, the TCR CDR3 went through a first round of RT-PCR. TCRdb reprocessed the multiplex PCR reads with MiXCR, giving one entry per CDR3 protein. The table includes 500,000 to 600,000 distinct CDR3 sequences, 46% detected once. The data originate from a study of T cells in Graves' hyperthyroidism and ophthalmopathy. Study-wide points: Expanded thyroid clonotypes (above 0.001) were mostly also found in blood. Ophthalmopathy cases were set apart from stable hyperthyroidism by a 13 V-J model.

The chain employs TRBV6-2 or TRBV6-3 and TRBJ1-2; no firm D call. The origin of this receptor is a woman between 18 and 29 years old with Graves' hyperthyroidism. The material sequenced was peripheral blood or thyroid tissue (not recorded which). Written as DNA, the CDR3 is TGTGCCAGCAGCTATCCCGCTGGAGCTAACTATGGCTACACCTTC. Translation: CASSYPAGANYGYTF.